These T cell receptor beta chains were read from a single sample in a study of spatial heterogeneity in lung cancer. TCRdb analysed the 5' RACE reads with MiXCR anew, one entry per CDR3 protein. The profile covers 39,000 or so distinct CDR3 sequences, with roughly 8% appearing a single time and approximately 30% taken by the ten largest. The sample was PBMCs, taken at surgery. The receptors originated from a male donor with early-stage non-small cell lung cancer. Both conserved end residues are part of each CDR3.

>TRBV15|13
CATSNGGPYGYTF
>TRBV7-2|13
CASSFSGTDTQYF
>TRBV11-2|17
CASSPPVFGQDTGELFF
>TRBV6-2/TRBV6-3|13
CASSYVTGTEAFF
>TRBV7-2|13
CASSLGALETQYF
>TRBV3-1|16
CASSLQGAGTNEKLFF
>TRBV11-2|12
CASSLWGYEQYF
>TRBV29-1|12
CSVDRGTGELFF
>TRBV5-1|12
CASSLAKETQYF
>TRBV6-5|15
CASRRLAGDADTQYF
>TRBV6-6|16
CASTRDGLAGGDTQYF
>TRBV3-1|12
CASCQSTDTQYF
>TRBV10-2|13
CASSVDRGNGYTF
>TRBV6-4|15
CASSVVAGGLHEQFF
>TRBV4-3|15
CASSRELPRNYGYTF
>TRBV12-3/TRBV12-4|15
CASSSGGQGDHEQYF
>TRBV29-1|15
CSVDLYGGQGYEQYF
>TRBV20-1|13
CSAINGVGDTQYF
>TRBV24-1|16
CATSDSAALGGNTIYF
>TRBV30|11
CAWSYSYEQYF
>TRBV14|15
CASSQLQAGSYGYTF
>TRBV7-2|16
CASSAQGSSSYNEQFF
>TRBV7-2|13
CASSPDSQETQYF
>TRBV6-1|16
CASSDIGLGVTDTQYF
>TRBV7-2|15
CASSSLSGGEDEQYF
>TRBV7-2|13
CASSIDTNYGYTF
>TRBV6-5|15
CASNPPGLAGGQEFF
>TRBV12-3/TRBV12-4|14
CASSLIGQGYGYTF
>TRBV20-1|11
CSARFNTEAFF
>TRBV4-1|14
CASSTSGSYNEQFF
>TRBV2|16
CASSENEGANTGELFF
>TRBV20-1|16
CSASGQPLNSNQPQHF
>TRBV30|15
CAWTSGAFGTDTQYF
>TRBV5-1|14
CASSLSGYVYEQYF
>TRBV6-1|14
CASRGRGPTDTQYF
>TRBV7-9|17
CASSPRAIAESTDTQYF
>TRBV11-2|13
CASSVEGLGGYTF
>TRBV5-8|17
CASSIYQGASSYNEQFF
>TRBV20-1|12
CSARASNQPQHF
>TRBV28|14
CASSGYRTSSPQHF
>TRBV7-2|15
CASSVDRGANTEAFF
>TRBV7-2|14
CASSLYRDQETQYF
>TRBV10-2|16
CASSESIAVGTDTQYF
>TRBV6-2/TRBV6-3|17
CASSTTRESWSNQPQHF
>TRBV3-1|19
CASTLGGVGLAGRYNEQFF
>TRBV24-1|14
CATRSTGENYGYTF
>TRBV7-9|17
CASSLGWDHRLDTEAFF
>TRBV4-3|16
CASSQDLGNSYNEQFF
>TRBV30|17
CAWSRGLTRGSNQPQHF